A single sample is the source of the 4 T cell receptor beta chains below, sequenced in a study of blood T cell repertoires in COVID-19. Method: immunoSEQ multiplex PCR; TCRdb's copy keeps in-frame clones and lacks some. This sample has about 210,000 clones, with 82% found just once. The sequencing input was peripheral blood. These receptors all stem from a woman in her thirties or forties with acute or convalescent COVID-19.

The chain links TRBV13 to TRBJ1-3, with D unclear. The germline V and J ends were trimmed by 6 bases and 4 bases, with 10 bases remaining between them. This CDR3 has 13 residues. The germline gives CDR1 PRHDT, CDR2 FYEKMQ (reference sequence). CDR3 coding DNA: TGTGCCAGCAGGTTATTTGGCGGAAACACCATATATTTT. Translation gives CASRLFGGNTIYF. The variable domain in full, completed from reference TRBV13 and TRBJ1-3, reads AAGVIQSPRHLIKEKRETATLKCYPIPRHDTVYWYQQGPGQDPQFLISFYEKMQSDKGSIPDRFSAQQFSDYHSELNMSSLELGDSALYFCASRLFGGNTIYFGEGSWLTVV.

This clone showed up just once. The chain uses TRBV5-5 and TRBJ1-1; 9 nucleotides agree with TRBD1. The junction had 10 bases not matched to a gene; V was cut back by 4 bases and J by 0 bases. Looked up from germline, CDR1 is SGHKS and CDR2 is YYEKEE (reference sequence). The CDR3 has 17 residues. CDR3 coding DNA: TGTGCCAGCAGCCCACAGGGGGCCGGAACGTTGAACACTGAAGCTTTCTTT. It translates to CASSPQGAGTLNTEAFF.

The chain links TRBV5-1 to TRBJ2-1; TRBD2 aligns across 12 bases. The CDR3 totals 14 residues. CDR1 and CDR2 (germline): SGHRS, YFSETQ. After removal of 4 bases from V and 9 bases from J, the junction contained 5 bases not matched to a gene. The CDR3 sequence: CASSTKTSGGEQFF. CDR3 nucleotides: TGCGCCAGCAGCACAAAGACTAGCGGGGGTGAGCAGTTCTTC.

V usage is TRBV27 and J usage is TRBJ1-1, with D tentatively TRBD1 (5 bases). Per germline, CDR1 MNHEY and CDR2 SMNVEV (reference sequence). V dropped 7 bases and J dropped 2 bases, with 17 bases sitting between them. There are 15 residues in the CDR3. CDR3 residues: CASTSQAFLNTEAFF. DNA of the CDR3: TGTGCCAGCACCTCACAGGCCTTCCTTAACACTGAAGCTTTCTTT.